Listed here is a single T cell receptor (beta chain). Its antigen is undetermined. This sample is part of a study of stem cell transplantation in POMP-related autoinflammatory disease. Study conclusions and caveats: Fewer unique TRB V-J gene pairings were identified in patients with PRAID. PRAID patients trended toward lower TRB diversity and higher clonality in all analyzed T-cell subsets.

Sequencing used immunoSEQ multiplex PCR; TCRdb keeps in-frame clones, though not all of them. The sample records 2,000 to 2,500 clones, roughly nine tenths being singletons. This receptor was identified in a human donor with POMP-related autoinflammation and immune dysregulation (PRAID). The input for sequencing was Tregs from PBMCs, taken before stem cell transplantation.

The CDR3, as DNA: TGTGCCAGCTTTGGGGGTTGGGGCTACACCTTC. It translates to CASFGGWGYTF. The genes are TRBV6-5 and TRBJ1-2; a weak D match, TRBD1 (5 bases). The CDR3 contains 11 residues. Germline V gene data show CDR1 as MNHEY and CDR2 as SVGAGI. V lost 8 bases and J lost 8, with 12 bases in between.